This TCR beta chain was obtained from a study of T-cell reconstitution after alpha-beta-depleted transplantation in children listed by TCRdb under 2016. In the study overall: Using TCR repertoire profiling, the study quantitatively followed how T-cell immune reconstitution unfolded in children after TCRalphabeta/CD19-depleted allogeneic hematopoietic cell transplantation.

Findings and caveats that apply to the study as a whole: The apparently early recovery of alphabetaT-cell counts about two months after transplant reportedly depended on only several hundred rapidly expanded clones that came from non-depleted graft cells. Over the following months the frequencies of hyperexpanded clones went down, and after one year T-cell counts and TCRbeta diversity were mostly credited to newly produced T cells. The high TCRbeta diversity at day 60 in some patients was ascribed to recipient T cells and intrathymic progenitors that had survived conditioning.

Based on the germline V gene (reference sequence), the CDR1 and CDR2 sequences are LGHDT and YNNKEL. V is clipped by 1 base and J by 1 base, and the sequence between their germline boundaries is 12 bases long. Including the terminal cysteine and phenylalanine, the CDR3 comprises 16 residues. Of the read, only the CDR3 DNA is kept; its 48 bases are in frame from base 1. Receptors were amplified or captured by PCR. The sequencing machine was an Illumina HiSeq 2500. Molecular barcoding was employed in the preparation of TCR libraries, with unique molecular identifiers being used to normalize TCRbeta repertoire quantification. Clones were called with MiXCR by TCRdb after fastp trimmed the public reads at Q25, and only in-frame beta chains were retained. Each CDR3 protein appears once, grouped with its most common genes and DNA. This sample gives around 440,000 distinct CDR3 sequences in total; 15% to 20% of them show up just once. The top ten constitute around 30% of the sample.

The intended sense of this specimen's treatment or condition label: allogeneic hematopoietic cell transplantation with graft depleted of TCRalphabeta T cells and CD19 B cells. Transplant recipients were children who received TCRalphabeta/CD19-depleted allogeneic hematopoietic cell grafts. A note on this clonotype: Its binding antigen is unknown. Per-base qualities were not stored, and no clone one base away is much larger.

Sequenced here: PBMCs, mostly from graft donor cells, sampled 360 days after TCRalphabeta/CD19-depleted stem cell transplant. The rearranged segments are TRBV3-1 and TRBJ2-3; confidence is insufficient to name the D gene. This TCR derives from a boy under three years old who had a stem cell transplant for Wiskott-Aldrich syndrome, so the T cells may come from the graft donor. The CDR3: CASSQVRWYGTDTQYF. The DNA is as follows: TGTGCCAGCAGCCAAGTCCGGTGGTACGGCACAGATACGCAGTATTTT.